The 4 T cell receptor beta chains in this list originate from one sample, sequenced in a study of regulatory T cells in long-lasting Graves disease. Time point denoted: newly diagnosed GD, antithyroid drugs for less than 3 months. Following extraction of RNA from PBMCs, that RNA was used to make the TCR library. Investigators prepared the TCR beta libraries by applying iRepertoire HTBI primers and Arm-PCR of CDR3 regions. TCRdb re-called the multiplex PCR reads with MiXCR, one entry per CDR3 protein. This sample has a few hundred thousand distinct CDR3 sequences; around 15% occur once, and the top ten carry 23%. This sample was also put to use in a study of T cells in Graves' hyperthyroidism and ophthalmopathy.

Sequenced here: peripheral blood mononuclear cells (PBMCs), sampled at new diagnosis, from a patient treated with antithyroid drugs. Source of these receptors: a woman under 30 with Graves disease.

This rearrangement joins TRBV12-3 or TRBV12-4 to TRBJ2-2, with 10 bases that match TRBD1. Trimming cost V 3 bases and J 7 bases; bases outside gene matches: 5. The CDR3 length is 15 residues. In DNA form, the CDR3 reads TGTGCCAGCAGTTTGGGGACAGGGGTAAACGGGGAGCTGTTTTTT. This codes for CASSLGTGVNGELFF.

This clonotype was detected ten times or more. V gene TRBV10-3 combines with J gene TRBJ2-7; weak D call: TRBD2 (6 bases). The CDR3 covers 14 residues. Deletions cut 4 bases from V and 3 bases from J, with 13 bases between. Germline CDR1 ENHRY, CDR2 SYGVKD. CDR3 bases: TGTGCCATCAGTGCTGGCCGGGAGCACTACGAGCAGTACTTC. This gives the protein CAISAGREHYEQYF.

A word on this clonotype: A far larger clone is only one base removed, so a read error is likely. The rearrangement links TRBV7-3 to TRBJ2-3; 9 bases match TRBD2. The J segment lost 8 bases and the V segment lost 2 bases, leaving 17 bases of the junction unmatched. Germline-derived CDR1 and CDR2 are SGHTA and FQGTGA. The CDR3 contains 18 residues. For the CDR3, the DNA is TGTGCCAGCAGCTTAGTCCCCTTTAGCGGGAGTGCAGCAGCTACGCAGTATTTT. Its protein product is CASSLVPFSGSAAATQYF.

The genes are TRBV19 and TRBJ2-1; maybe TRBD1 (6 bases). This CDR3 comprises 16 residues. The germline V gene encodes CDR1 LNHDA and CDR2 SQIVND (reference sequence). Trimming removed 6 bases from V and 4 bases from J, with 19 bases in between. The CDR3 loop reads CASSPLLIQGYNEQFF. As DNA, the CDR3 is TGTGCCAGTAGCCCCCTCCTAATACAGGGTTACAATGAGCAGTTCTTC.